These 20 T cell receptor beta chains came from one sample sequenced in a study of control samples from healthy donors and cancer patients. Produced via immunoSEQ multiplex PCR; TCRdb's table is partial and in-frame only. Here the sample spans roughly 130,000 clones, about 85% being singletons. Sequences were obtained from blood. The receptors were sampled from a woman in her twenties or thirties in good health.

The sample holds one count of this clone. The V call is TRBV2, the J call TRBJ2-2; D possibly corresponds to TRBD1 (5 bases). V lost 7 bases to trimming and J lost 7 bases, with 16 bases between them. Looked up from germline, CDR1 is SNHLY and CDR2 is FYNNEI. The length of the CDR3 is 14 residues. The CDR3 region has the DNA TGTGCCAGCAAAGGCAGGGTAGTCGGCGGGGAGCTGTTTTTT. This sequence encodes CASKGRVVGGELFF. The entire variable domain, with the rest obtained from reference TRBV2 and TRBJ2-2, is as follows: EPEVTQTPSHQVTQMGQEVILRCVPISNHLYFYWYRQILGQKVEFLVSFYNNEISEKSEIFDDQFSVERPDGSNFTLKIRSTKLEDSAMYFCASKGRVVGGELFFGEGSRLTVL.

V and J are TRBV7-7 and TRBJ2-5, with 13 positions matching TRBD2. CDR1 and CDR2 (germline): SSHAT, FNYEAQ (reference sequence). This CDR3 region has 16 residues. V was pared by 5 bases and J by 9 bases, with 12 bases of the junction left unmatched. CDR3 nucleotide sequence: TGTGCCAGCAGCCCTCGGACTAGCGGGAGTTTAGGGGCCCAGTACTTC. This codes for CASSPRTSGSLGAQYF.

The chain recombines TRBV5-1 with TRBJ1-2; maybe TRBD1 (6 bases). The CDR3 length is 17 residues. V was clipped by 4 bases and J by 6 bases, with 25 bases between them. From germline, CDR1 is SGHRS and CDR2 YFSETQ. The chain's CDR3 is CASSLTTGGSIVNGYTF. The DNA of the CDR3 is TGCGCCAGCAGCCTGACGACAGGCGGCTCGATCGTGAATGGCTACACCTTC.

The DNA for the CDR3 is TGTGCCACCCGGGCGGGCTCTGGAAACACCATATATTTT. Protein: CATRAGSGNTIYF. V usage is TRBV24-1 and J usage is TRBJ1-3; no firm D call. Germline V gives CDR1 KGHDR, CDR2 SFDVKD. V gave up 9 bases and J gave up 0 bases, with 8 bases separating them. The CDR3 is 13 residues long.

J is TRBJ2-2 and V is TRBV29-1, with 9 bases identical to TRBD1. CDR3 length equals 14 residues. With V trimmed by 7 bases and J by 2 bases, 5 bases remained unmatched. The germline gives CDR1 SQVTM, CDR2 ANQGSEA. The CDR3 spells CSAGQGSNTGELFF. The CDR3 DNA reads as TGCAGCGCGGGACAGGGTAGTAACACCGGGGAGCTGTTTTTT.

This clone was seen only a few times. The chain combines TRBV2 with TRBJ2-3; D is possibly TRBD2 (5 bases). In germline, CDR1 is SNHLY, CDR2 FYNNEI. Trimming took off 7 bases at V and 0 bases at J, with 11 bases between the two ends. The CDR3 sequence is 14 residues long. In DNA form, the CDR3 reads TGTGCCAGCAAGCTAGCACATAGCACAGATACGCAGTATTTT. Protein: CASKLAHSTDTQYF.

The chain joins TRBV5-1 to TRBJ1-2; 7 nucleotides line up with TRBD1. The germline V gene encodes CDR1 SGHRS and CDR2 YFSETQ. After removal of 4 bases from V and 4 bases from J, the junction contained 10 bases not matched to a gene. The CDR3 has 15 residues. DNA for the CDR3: TGCGCCAGCAGCACCCCGCTGACAGGGACCTATGGCTACACCTTC. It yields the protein CASSTPLTGTYGYTF.

CDR3 residues: CAWSEGGRETQYF. As DNA, the CDR3 is TGTGCCTGGAGTGAAGGGGGACGAGAGACCCAGTACTTC. The V and J genes are TRBV30 and TRBJ2-5; D may be TRBD1 (6 bases). The CDR3 has 13 amino acids. Germline assignment: CDR1 GTSNPN and CDR2 SVGIG (reference sequence). V gave up 1 base and J gave up 4 bases, with 10 bases separating them. Looking up the rest from reference TRBV30 and TRBJ2-5 gives the full variable domain: SQTIHQWPATLVQPVGSPLSLECTVEGTSNPNLYWYRQAAGRGLQLLFYSVGIGQISSEVPQNLSASRPQDRQFILSSKKLLLSDSGFYLCAWSEGGRETQYFGPGTRLLVL.

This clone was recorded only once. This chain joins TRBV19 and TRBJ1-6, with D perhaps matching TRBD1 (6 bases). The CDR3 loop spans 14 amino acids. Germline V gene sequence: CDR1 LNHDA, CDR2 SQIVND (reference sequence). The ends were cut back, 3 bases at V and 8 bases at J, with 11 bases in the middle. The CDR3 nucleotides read TGTGCCAGTAGTATGGAACAGGGTGATTCACCCCTCCACTTT. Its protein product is CASSMEQGDSPLHF.

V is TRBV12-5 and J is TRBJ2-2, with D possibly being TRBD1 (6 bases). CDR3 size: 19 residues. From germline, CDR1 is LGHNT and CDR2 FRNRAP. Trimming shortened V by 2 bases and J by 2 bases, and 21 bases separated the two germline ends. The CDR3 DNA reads TGTGCTAGTGGTTTGTTCCGATCTTACAGGGAAATAAACACCGGGGAGCTGTTTTTT. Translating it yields CASGLFRSYREINTGELFF.

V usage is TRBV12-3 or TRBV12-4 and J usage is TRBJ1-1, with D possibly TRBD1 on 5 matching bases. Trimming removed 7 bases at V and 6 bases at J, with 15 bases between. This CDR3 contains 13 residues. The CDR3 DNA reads TGTGCCAGCACCTACGGAGGGGTGGCTGAAGCTTTCTTT. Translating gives CASTYGGVAEAFF.

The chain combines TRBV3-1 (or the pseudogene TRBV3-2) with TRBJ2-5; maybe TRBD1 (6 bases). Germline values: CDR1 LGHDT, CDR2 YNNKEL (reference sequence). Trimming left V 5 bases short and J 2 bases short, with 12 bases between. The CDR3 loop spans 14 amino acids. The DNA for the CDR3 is TGTGCCAGCAGCGCCGGACAGCCGCAAGAGACCCAGTACTTC. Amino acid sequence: CASSAGQPQETQYF.

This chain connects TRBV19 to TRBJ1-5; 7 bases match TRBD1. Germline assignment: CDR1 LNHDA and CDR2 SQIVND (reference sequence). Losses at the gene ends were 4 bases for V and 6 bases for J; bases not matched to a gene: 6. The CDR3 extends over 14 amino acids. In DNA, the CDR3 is TGTGCCAGTAGTACGCAGGGGGGGGTTCAGCCCCAGCATTTT. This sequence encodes CASSTQGGVQPQHF.

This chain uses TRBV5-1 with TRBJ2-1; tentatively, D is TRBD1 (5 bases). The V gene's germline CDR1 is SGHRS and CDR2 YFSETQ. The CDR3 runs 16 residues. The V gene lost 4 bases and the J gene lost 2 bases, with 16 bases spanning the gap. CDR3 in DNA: TGCGCCAGCAGCCCCCTGGGGCTCGTCCCCTACAATGAGCAGTTCTTC. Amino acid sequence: CASSPLGLVPYNEQFF. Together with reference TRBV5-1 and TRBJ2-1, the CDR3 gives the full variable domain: KAGVTQTPRYLIKTRGQQVTLSCSPISGHRSVSWYQQTPGQGLQFLFEYFSETQRNKGNFPGRFSGRQFSNSRSEMNVSTLELGDSALYLCASSPLGLVPYNEQFFGPGTRLTVL.

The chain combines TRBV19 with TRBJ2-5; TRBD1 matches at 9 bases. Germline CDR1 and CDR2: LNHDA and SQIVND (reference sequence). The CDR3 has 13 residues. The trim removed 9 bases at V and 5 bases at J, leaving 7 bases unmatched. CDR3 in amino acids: CASRQGGRETQYF. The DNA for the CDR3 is TGTGCCAGCCGACAGGGGGGTAGGGAGACCCAGTACTTC.

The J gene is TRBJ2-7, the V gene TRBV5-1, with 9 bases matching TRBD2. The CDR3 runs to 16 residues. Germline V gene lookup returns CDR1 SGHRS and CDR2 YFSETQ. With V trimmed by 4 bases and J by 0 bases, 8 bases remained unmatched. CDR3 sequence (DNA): TGCGCCAGCAGCCCTGCGGGAGGGTCCTCCTCCTACGAGCAGTACTTC. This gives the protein CASSPAGGSSSYEQYF.

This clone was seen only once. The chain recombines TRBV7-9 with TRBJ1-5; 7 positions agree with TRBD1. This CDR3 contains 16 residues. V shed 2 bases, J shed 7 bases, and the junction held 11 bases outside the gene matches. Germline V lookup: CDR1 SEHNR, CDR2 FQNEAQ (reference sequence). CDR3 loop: CASSLNSVQGRQPQHF. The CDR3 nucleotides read TGTGCCAGCAGCTTAAACTCAGTACAGGGGAGGCAGCCCCAGCATTTT.

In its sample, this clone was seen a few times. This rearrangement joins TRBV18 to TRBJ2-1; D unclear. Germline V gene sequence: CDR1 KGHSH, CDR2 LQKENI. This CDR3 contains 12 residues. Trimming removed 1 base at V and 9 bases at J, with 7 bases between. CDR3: CASSPLGAEQFF. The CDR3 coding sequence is TGTGCCAGCTCACCACTAGGAGCTGAGCAGTTCTTC.

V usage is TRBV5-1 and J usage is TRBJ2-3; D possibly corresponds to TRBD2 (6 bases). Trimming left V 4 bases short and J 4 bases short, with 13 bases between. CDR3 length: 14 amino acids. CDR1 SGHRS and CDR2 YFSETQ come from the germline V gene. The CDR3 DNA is TGCGCCAGCAGCAAACTACCTAGCGCAGATACGCAGTATTTT. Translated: CASSKLPSADTQYF.

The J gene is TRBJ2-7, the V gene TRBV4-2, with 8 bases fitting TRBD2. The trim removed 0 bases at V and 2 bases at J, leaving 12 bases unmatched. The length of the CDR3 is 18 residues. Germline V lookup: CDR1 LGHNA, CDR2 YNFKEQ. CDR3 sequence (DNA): TGTGCCAGCAGCCAAGATCCCAGCGGGAGTGTACAGGCCTACGAGCAGTACTTC. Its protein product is CASSQDPSGSVQAYEQYF.